This TCR beta chain was identified in a study of blood T cell repertoires in COVID-19. About the study: Material from acute and convalescent COVID-19 was sourced from the United States, Italy and Spain. The analysed material was cDNA or gDNA that came from T cells, B-cell-depleted T cells, or PBMCs.

The germline V gene encodes CDR1 LNHDA and CDR2 SQIVND (reference sequence). V lost 0 bases and J 1 base, leaving 6 bases between the germline ends. This CDR3 comprises 14 residues. This clone has only one observation. Study processing details: Nucleated cell number was recorded as an estimate derived from reference gene primer amplification. Sequencing used immunoSEQ multiplex PCR; TCRdb keeps in-frame clones, though not all of them. V and J calls and clone size come straight from that table; D and trimming were deduced from the DNA. Of about 230,000 clones in the sample, 80% to 85% were seen once. The rearrangement uses TRBV19 and TRBJ1-1; D unresolved. Sequenced: peripheral blood. This sequence was found in a man in his forties or fifties with active or convalescent COVID-19. The chain's CDR3 is CASSIDSKNTEAFF. The CDR3 DNA is TGTGCCAGTAGTATAGACAGTAAGAACACTGAAGCTTTCTTT.